This T cell receptor beta chain was retrieved from a study of Graves' ophthalmopathy and Graves' hyperthyroidism. This clonotype was seen ten or more times. Investigators amplified TCR beta CDR3 regions from RNA transcripts. Investigators did first-round RT-PCR with HTBI primers, then second-round multiplex PCR. TCRdb itself ran the multiplex PCR reads through MiXCR, one entry per CDR3 protein. The repertoire has just over 400,000 distinct CDR3 sequences, roughly 20% of them found once; the top ten carry roughly 3%. V shed 5 bases, J shed 2 bases, and the junction held 6 bases outside the gene matches. CDR3 length: 15 residues. Per the germline V gene, CDR1 is SGHTA and CDR2 is FQGTGA.

This TCR was recovered from a young woman with stable Graves' hyperthyroidism. The gene calls are TRBV7-3 and TRBJ2-5; 9 positions agree with TRBD1. Source material: peripheral blood. The CDR3, as DNA: TGTGCCAGCAGCCGAGGGACAGGGCGACAAGAGACCCAGTACTTC. Amino acids: CASSRGTGRQETQYF.